These 16 T cell receptor beta chains came from one sample sequenced in a study of glioma-infiltrating T cells (dated by TCRdb to the mid-2010s). These reads were obtained on an Illumina MiSeq. The iRepertoire nested amplicon-rescue multiplex PCR (arm-PCR) platform was used to amplify TCR alpha and beta CDR3 regions from RNA. TCRdb passed the public sequencing reads through fastp at Q25 and MiXCR, retaining productive beta sequences. Each CDR3 protein appears once, grouped with its most common genes and DNA. The sample profile shows some 99,000 distinct CDR3 sequences; around a quarter of them were found once. 35% of the sample is in the top ten clones. Material for sequencing was glioma tissue, nonneoplastic brain tissue, or PBMCs (not recorded which). The receptors were gathered from a human donor with low-grade glioma or glioblastoma, undergoing nonglioma brain surgery, or in good health (not recorded which).

About this clonotype: The CDR3 carries no conserved terminal phenylalanine or tryptophan, so it likely arises from a read error. This chain joins TRBV5-8 and TRBJ1-5, with a weak D call TRBD1 (5 bases). Between the trimmed V and J ends, which lost 4 bases and 5 bases, there was a span of 22 bases. The germline CDR1 and CDR2 sequences are SGHTS and YDEGEE. This CDR3 comprises 17 residues. CDR3 DNA sequence: TGTGCCAGCAGCCGGACAAGGAAGTTGGGTAGACATCAGCCCCAGCATTAT. Protein sequence: CASSRTRKLGRHQPQHY.

This clonotype was counted many times. The rearrangement joins TRBV18 to TRBJ2-1; 9 positions agree with TRBD1. Germline CDR1 is KGHSH and CDR2 is LQKENI. There are 15 residues in the CDR3. J lost 4 bases, V lost 3 bases, and 4 bases had no gene match. The CDR3 region has the DNA TGTGCCAGCTCACCGGGGGACAGGGTTTACAATGAGCAGTTCTTC. Residues: CASSPGDRVYNEQFF.

The table lists this clonotype with many counts. This chain connects TRBV6-2 or TRBV6-3 to TRBJ1-2; a possible D gene is TRBD1 (6 bases). Trimming pared 7 bases from V and 4 bases from J, leaving 16 bases between. Germline V gene sequence: CDR1 MNHEY, CDR2 SVGEGT. The length of the CDR3 is 14 residues. Here the CDR3 reads CASTSRTGSYGYTF. The CDR3 DNA reads as TGTGCCAGCACCTCACGAACAGGGTCCTATGGCTACACCTTC.

This clonotype was seen a handful of times. CDR3 sequence: CAWNWATLNTEAFF. The CDR3 coding sequence is TGTGCCTGGAATTGGGCAACCTTGAACACTGAAGCTTTCTTT. V gene TRBV30 combines with J gene TRBJ1-1; no clear D gene. The CDR3 sequence is 14 residues long. CDR1 GTSNPN and CDR2 SVGIG come from the germline V gene (reference sequence). V dropped 4 bases and J dropped 0 bases, with 12 bases sitting between them.

By sample share, this clonotype is hyperexpanded (1% or more). The junction does not match germline at one end; this may be a read error. The chain employs TRBV6-2 or TRBV6-3 and TRBJ2-1, with 8 bases aligning to TRBD1. This CDR3 contains 13 residues. Germline V gene data show CDR1 as MNHEY and CDR2 as SVGEGT. CDR3 DNA: TGTTCCAGTGCAGGGGGCCAGTTTAATGAGCAGTTCTTC. It translates to CSSAGGQFNEQFF.

Worth noting for this clonotype: A read error is possible here, since a much larger clone lies one base away. The chain employs TRBV6-5 and TRBJ1-6, with 7 nucleotides matching TRBD1. This CDR3 is 15 amino acids long. Germline V gene sequence: CDR1 MNHEY, CDR2 SVGAGI. CDR3 coding DNA: TGTTCCAGCATTCCGGGACAGAGGCCAAATTCACCCCTCCACTTT. Protein: CSSIPGQRPNSPLHF.

This clonotype was seen ten or more times. The rearrangement joins TRBV7-2 to TRBJ2-5; no clear D gene. The germline V gene has CDR1 SGHTA and CDR2 FQGNSA. The CDR3 spans 13 residues. Trimming removed 5 bases at V and 2 bases at J, with 9 bases between. DNA for the CDR3: TGTGCCAGCAGCCCGTGGGGACAAGAGACCCAGTACTTC. The encoded protein is CASSPWGQETQYF.

Only a few counts were recorded for this clonotype. The J gene is TRBJ2-2, the V gene TRBV7-8; 12 bases are shared with TRBD2. The CDR3 sequence is 16 residues long. J gave up 5 bases and V 6 bases, and 7 bases lay outside the gene matches. CDR1 and CDR2 (germline): SGHVS, FQNEAQ. CDR3 region: CASRDGLAGWTGELFF. For the CDR3, the DNA is TGTGCCAGCAGGGATGGACTAGCGGGATGGACCGGGGAGCTGTTTTTT.

This clonotype was seen at least ten times. This chain uses TRBV9 with TRBJ2-7; 7 bases are a match to TRBD2. This CDR3 contains 14 residues. With V trimmed by 0 bases and J by 3 bases, 3 bases remained unmatched. Germline V CDR1 and CDR2: SGDLS, YYNGEE. CDR3 sequence reads: CASSVDERDYEQYF. The CDR3 DNA reads as TGTGCCAGCAGCGTAGACGAGCGGGACTACGAGCAGTACTTC. Combining the CDR3 with reference TRBV9 and TRBJ2-7 gives the whole variable domain DSGVTQTPKHLITATGQRVTLRCSPRSGDLSVYWYQQSLDQGLQFLIQYYNGEERAKGNILERFSAQQFPDLHSELNLSSLELGDSALYFCASSVDERDYEQYFGPGTRLTVT.

The chain joins TRBV5-1 to TRBJ1-1, with D unresolved. CDR3 length: 13 residues. In germline, CDR1 is SGHRS, CDR2 YFSETQ. V was cut by 4 bases and J by 5 bases, with 12 bases left in between. The CDR3 coding sequence is TGCGCCAGCAGCATACCCGAAGGGACTGAAGCTTTCTTT. Its translation is CASSIPEGTEAFF. Full variable domain (rest looked up from reference TRBV5-1 and TRBJ1-1): KAGVTQTPRYLIKTRGQQVTLSCSPISGHRSVSWYQQTPGQGLQFLFEYFSETQRNKGNFPGRFSGRQFSNSRSEMNVSTLELGDSALYLCASSIPEGTEAFFGQGTRLTVV.

This clonotype was picked up many times. The CDR3 nucleotides are TGTGCCAGCAGCTTCCCGGGACAGGGGACTGTCATGAACACTGAAGCTTTCTTT. It translates to CASSFPGQGTVMNTEAFF. This chain links TRBV7-9 with TRBJ1-1; 10 bases agree with TRBD1. The V segment lost 3 bases and the J segment 0 bases; nucleotides outside the gene matches: 10. Germline assignment: CDR1 SEHNR and CDR2 FQNEAQ (reference sequence). The CDR3 runs to 18 residues.

This clonotype was recorded many times. J is TRBJ1-5 and V is TRBV7-2; D gene uncertain. The CDR3 has 16 amino acids. V lost 2 bases, J lost 0 bases, and 11 bases lay in between. Germline loops: CDR1 SGHTA, CDR2 FQGNSA. The chain's CDR3 is CASSLSSFYSNQPQHF. The CDR3 coding sequence is TGTGCCAGCAGCTTATCTTCTTTTTATAGCAATCAGCCCCAGCATTTT.

The gene calls are TRBV6-5 and TRBJ2-1; TRBD2 is a possible D gene (6 bases). Trimming shortened V by 2 bases and J by 7 bases, and 21 bases separated the two germline ends. The germline gives CDR1 MNHEY, CDR2 SVGAGI. The CDR3 spans 17 residues. The CDR3 nucleotides read TGTGCCAGCAGTTACCCCCCTGCTAACGGGGGTTTAAATGAGCAGTTCTTC. Its translation: CASSYPPANGGLNEQFF.

Comments on this clonotype: Given a much more abundant clone one base away, this may be a read error. The V call is TRBV29-1, the J call TRBJ2-7, with 12 positions matching TRBD2. With V trimmed by 6 bases and J by 3 bases, 6 bases remained unmatched. Germline loops: CDR1 SQVTM, CDR2 ANQGSEA. This CDR3 has 14 residues. The CDR3 sequence is CSVLGTSGLYEQYF. CDR3 coding DNA: TGCAGCGTCCTCGGGACTAGCGGGCTCTACGAGCAGTACTTC.

Comment on this clonotype: A much larger clone sits a single nucleotide away, making a read error possible. This sequence joins TRBV30 and TRBJ1-1; D unclear. The CDR3 length is 12 residues. Germline assignment: CDR1 GTSNPN and CDR2 SVGIG (reference sequence). V lost 5 bases to trimming and J lost 7 bases, with 14 bases between them. The CDR3 DNA sequence: TGTGCCTGGGGACCGTCATTCAATGAAGCTTTCTTT. Translated: CAWGPSFNEAFF.

The chain uses TRBV5-5 and TRBJ2-1; D is ambiguous. CDR3 size: 10 residues. The germline V gene has CDR1 SGHKS and CDR2 YYEKEE (reference sequence). V lost 5 bases, J lost 9 bases, and 6 bases lay in between. CDR3 in DNA: TGTGCCAGCAGAGGGCCTGAGCAGTTCTTC. Amino acids: CASRGPEQFF.